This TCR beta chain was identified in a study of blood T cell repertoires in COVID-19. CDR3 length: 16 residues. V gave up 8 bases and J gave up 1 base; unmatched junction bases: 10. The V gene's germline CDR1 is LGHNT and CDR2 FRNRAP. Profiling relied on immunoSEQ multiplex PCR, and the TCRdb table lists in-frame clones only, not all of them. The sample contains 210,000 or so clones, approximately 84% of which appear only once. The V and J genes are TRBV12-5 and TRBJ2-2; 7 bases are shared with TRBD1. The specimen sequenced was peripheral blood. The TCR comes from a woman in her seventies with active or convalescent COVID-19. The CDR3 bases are TGTGCTAGTCGGTCAACAGGGGAAGGGAACACCGGGGAGCTGTTTTTT. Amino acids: CASRSTGEGNTGELFF.